This T cell receptor beta chain is drawn from a study of spatial heterogeneity in lung cancer (dated by TCRdb to the late 2010s). In the study overall: Beta-chain transcripts were consistently detected in greater numbers than alpha-chain transcripts, which likely reflected higher beta-chain transcript abundance. In the raw uncorrected reads, each unique combination of TCR and UMI appeared more than ten times on average. At surgery, both alpha and beta chains were TCR-sequenced in about 200 tumor regions, approximately 64 matched nontumor lung samples and a few dozen PBMC samples. In non-small cell lung cancer, the study quantitatively compared TCR alpha and beta repertoires across several tumor regions, matched nontumor lung, and blood. The study linked features of the TCR repertoire to counts of nonsynonymous mutations, which were determined by whole-exome sequencing of tumor tissue. Results the study describes overall, beyond this receptor: Ubiquitous expanded tumor TCRs showed up in blood more often at tumor resection than at routine follow-up. Confirming at a functional level the hypothesis that regional TCRs recognize regional mutations was considered to require additional single-cell paired TCR alpha and beta sequencing.

Read against the paper, the sample's time point label means: sample taken at primary tumor resection. For TCR sequencing, whole RNA was extracted from tumor and nontumor lung tissue, or from cryopreserved PBMC samples, and no cell sorting was done. The donors were some 70 patients from the lung TRACERx cohort who had early-stage, untreated non-small cell lung cancer. Patients were selected for TCR sequencing only if sufficient RNA was available from at least two tumor regions. The CDR3 contains 14 residues, cysteine and phenylalanine counted. Of the read, only the CDR3 DNA is kept; its 42 bases are in frame from base 1. V drops 6 bases and J drops 6 bases, leaving 16 bases in between. CDR1 and CDR2 (MDHEN, SYDVKM) derive from the germline V gene. This clonotype is termed medium-sized (0.01 to 0.1%). Its recognized antigen is unknown. No base-level quality is on record; no much larger clone is a single base apart.

Library preparation used 5' RACE. Data came from a NextSeq 500. In the TCR library protocol, a unique molecular identifier was attached to each TCR cDNA molecule so that PCR and sequencing errors could be corrected. Turning to the authors' computational methods: TCR identification, UMI-based error correction and CDR3 extraction were all carried out with Decombinator tools. Expanded TCRs were defined as those above a frequency of 2 per 1,000, corresponding to the top 1% of the tumor frequency distribution. Renyi diversity was calculated using the R vegan package after each repertoire was subsampled 100 times to 5,000 TCRs. CDR3 similarity networks were constructed using string-kernel similarity of amino acid triplets, with links drawn between CDR3s whose pairwise similarity was above 0.82. TCRdb reanalyzed the raw reads on its own, using fastp at Q25 for trimming and MiXCR for clone calling, and kept in-frame beta chains. Every CDR3 protein is listed once, alongside the most common genes and DNA of its rows. The V and J calls, along with clone size, are taken from TCRdb and not from the paper's own processing. This sample comprises 10,000 or so distinct CDR3 sequences, approximately 5% of them detected only once. The ten largest clones capture roughly a quarter of the sample.

This TCR came from a male donor with early-stage non-small cell lung cancer. The receptor chain draws on TRBV28 and TRBJ2-3; TRBD1 might be the D gene, on 5 matching bases. The source was PBMCs, collected at surgery. Here is the DNA: TGTGCCAGCAGGACATCAGGGTCCCCGGATACGCAGTATTTT. Protein translation: CASRTSGSPDTQYF.